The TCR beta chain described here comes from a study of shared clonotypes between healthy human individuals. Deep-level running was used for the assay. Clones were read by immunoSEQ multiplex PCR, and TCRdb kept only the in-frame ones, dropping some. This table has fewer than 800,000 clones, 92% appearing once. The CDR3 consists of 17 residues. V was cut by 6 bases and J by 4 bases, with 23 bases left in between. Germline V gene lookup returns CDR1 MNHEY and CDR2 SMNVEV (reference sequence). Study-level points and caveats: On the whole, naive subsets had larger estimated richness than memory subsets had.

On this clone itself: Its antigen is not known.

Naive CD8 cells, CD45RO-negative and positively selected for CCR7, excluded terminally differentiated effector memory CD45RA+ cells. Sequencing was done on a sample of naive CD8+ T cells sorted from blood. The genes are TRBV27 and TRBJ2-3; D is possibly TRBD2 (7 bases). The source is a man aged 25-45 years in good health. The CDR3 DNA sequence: TGTGCCAGCAGCCCGGGGGGACACGTAGAGGGATCAGATACGCAGTATTTT. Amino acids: CASSPGGHVEGSDTQYF.